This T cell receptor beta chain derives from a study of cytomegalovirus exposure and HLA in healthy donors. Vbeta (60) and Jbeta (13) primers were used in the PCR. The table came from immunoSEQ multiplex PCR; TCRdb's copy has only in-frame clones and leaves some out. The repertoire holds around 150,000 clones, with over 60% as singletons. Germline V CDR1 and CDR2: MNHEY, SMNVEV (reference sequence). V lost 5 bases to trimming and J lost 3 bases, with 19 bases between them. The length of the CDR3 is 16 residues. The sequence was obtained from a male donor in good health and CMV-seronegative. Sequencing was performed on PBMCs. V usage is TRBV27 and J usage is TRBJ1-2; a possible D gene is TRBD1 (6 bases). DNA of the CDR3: TGTGCCAGCAGTCTCTATTCCCACAGGGATGACTATGGCTACACCTTC. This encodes CASSLYSHRDDYGYTF.